What follows describes a single T cell receptor (beta chain). Its cognate antigen has yet to be identified. Per-base qualities were not stored, and no clone one base away is much larger. Using immunoSEQ, frozen genomic DNA was subjected to high-throughput TCRbeta CDR3 sequencing, a process that included PCR amplification, mapping, bias correction and internal controls. The original methods were these. Only productive rearrangements were retained, with each unique TCRbeta sequence defined by its CDR3 nucleotide sequence together with its V and J gene. For classification of a sequence as donor-reactive, at least 5-fold expansion in CFSE-low cells relative to unstimulated pre-transplant cells and a frequency of at least 0.01% were required. To ensure at least 90% detection power, minimum frequency thresholds were set for each subject based on that subject's lowest-template unstimulated sample. Jensen-Shannon divergence between the top 1000 TCRbeta sequences post- versus pre-transplant served as the measure of repertoire turnover. Two-sided Fisher's exact tests were used to test for changes in how often donor-reactive sequences were detected. The clones in this table, taken by TCRdb from immuneACCESS, are in-frame only. Not every clone is retained; where verified, under half of the shortfall comes from an unresolved V gene, and the cause of the rest is unknown. V and J calls and clone size are those listed in that table; D and trimming were worked out from the DNA. This sample holds approximately 55,000 clones; roughly 74% were observed only once. The ten largest account for 9.9% of the sample.

This record comes from a study of T cell clones after liver transplantation (dated by TCRdb to the late 2010s). Study-wide context: The samples were obtained from ITN030ST, a randomized trial that attempted immunosuppression withdrawal within 2 years after liver transplantation. Donor-reactive T cell clones were identified using TCRbeta sequencing after a pre-transplant mixed lymphocyte reaction and were then followed in post-transplant blood. As an antigen-independent comparator for the donor-reactive sequences, third party-reactive TCRbeta sequences from pre-transplant MLRs were identified as well. Three of the eight recipients were HCV-positive; the others were transplanted for non-autoimmune, non-viral indications. The subjects received no induction therapy and were kept on standard immunosuppression until randomization at 12-24 months post-transplant. Tolerance was defined as complete withdrawal of immunosuppression for at least one year without a rise in liver enzymes beyond twice the upper limit of normal. Blood samples were collected pre-transplant, then pre-randomization ahead of withdrawal, and finally post-randomization once withdrawal had either been completed or failed. A cohort of 8 liver transplant recipients was studied, of whom 3 were classified as tolerant and 5 as non-tolerant.

The CDR3 has 14 amino acids, counting the end cysteine and phenylalanine. Only the CDR3 portion is preserved as DNA: 42 bases, with reading frame beginning at the first base. V is cut by 1 base and J by 5 bases, and the space between the germline ends is 10 bases. CDR1 and CDR2 are read off the germline V gene as LGHNT and FRNRAP. Thawed unstimulated PBMCs were stained for CD3, CD4 and CD8 and FACS-sorted into CD3+CD4+ and CD3+CD8+ populations. Each of the 8 studied subjects was randomized to immunosuppression withdrawal. The Qiagen DNeasy Blood and Tissue Kit was used to isolate genomic DNA. Results and caveats for the whole study, not just this receptor: Donor-reactive sequences declined more than third party-reactive ones, suggesting partial antigen-specific deletion unrelated to withdrawal success. The conclusions were preliminary, being limited by small, heterogeneous patient numbers and by non-standardized post-transplant time points. Since no allograft tissue specimens were available, donor-reactive T cells may have migrated into the graft instead of being deleted. Low numbers of available donor cells limited the measurable donor-reactive repertoire in two subjects. Circulating donor-reactive CD4 TCRbeta sequences fell significantly post-transplant in most of the 8 subjects, irrespective of tolerance or HCV status. When repertoire turnover was accounted for, significantly reduced detection of donor-reactive sequences was found in 7 of 8 subjects for CD4 and in 8 of 8 subjects for CD8.

The chain was built from TRBV12-5 and TRBJ2-3; a tentative D match to TRBD1 spans 6 bases. The input for sequencing was CD4+ T cells from blood, taken around 52 months after liver transplant. The TCR sequence derives from a human patient who received a liver transplant. Some T cells may have been brought in with the graft after a transplant. The CDR3 has the sequence CASGLGDRRDTQYF. The nucleotides are TGTGCTAGTGGTTTGGGAGACAGGCGAGATACGCAGTATTTT.